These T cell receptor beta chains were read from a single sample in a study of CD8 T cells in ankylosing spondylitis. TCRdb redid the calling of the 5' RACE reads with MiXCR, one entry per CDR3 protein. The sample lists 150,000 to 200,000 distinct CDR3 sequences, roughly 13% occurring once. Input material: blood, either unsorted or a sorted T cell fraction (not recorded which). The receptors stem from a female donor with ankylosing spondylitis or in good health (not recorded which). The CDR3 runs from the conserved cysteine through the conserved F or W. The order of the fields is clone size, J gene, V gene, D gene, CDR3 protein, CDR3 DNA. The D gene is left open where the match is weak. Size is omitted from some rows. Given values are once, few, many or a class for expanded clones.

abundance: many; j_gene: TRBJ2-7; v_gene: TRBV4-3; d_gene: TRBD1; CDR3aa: CASSQATGGYEQYF; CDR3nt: TGCGCCAGCAGCCAGGCTACAGGGGGCTACGAGCAGTACTTC
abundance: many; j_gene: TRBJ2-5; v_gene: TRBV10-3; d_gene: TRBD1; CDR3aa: CAISTDRALYETQYF; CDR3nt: TGTGCCATCAGTACCGACAGGGCCTTATATGAGACCCAGTACTTC
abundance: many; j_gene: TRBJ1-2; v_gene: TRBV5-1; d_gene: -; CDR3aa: CASSYRAPPDGYTF; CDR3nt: TGCGCCAGCAGCTACAGGGCTCCCCCGGATGGCTACACCTTC
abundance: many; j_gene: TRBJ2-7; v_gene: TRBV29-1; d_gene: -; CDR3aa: CSAIADSTYEQYF; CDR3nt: TGCAGCGCCATAGCGGATTCAACCTACGAGCAGTACTTC
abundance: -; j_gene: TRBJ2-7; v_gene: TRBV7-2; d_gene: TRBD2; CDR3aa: CASSLTSGTLEQYF; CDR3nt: TGTGCCAGCAGCTTGACTAGCGGGACTCTTGAGCAGTACTTC
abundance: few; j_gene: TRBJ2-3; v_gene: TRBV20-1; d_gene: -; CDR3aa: CSARDGAEGTDTQYF; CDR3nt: TGCAGTGCTAGAGATGGGGCGGAGGGCACAGATACGCAGTATTTT
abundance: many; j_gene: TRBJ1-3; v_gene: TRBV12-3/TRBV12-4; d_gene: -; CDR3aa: CASSLDISGNTIYF; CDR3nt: TGTGCCAGCAGTTTAGATATCTCTGGAAACACCATATATTTT
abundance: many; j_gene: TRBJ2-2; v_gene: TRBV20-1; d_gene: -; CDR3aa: CSARVLTNTGELFF; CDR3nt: TGCAGTGCTAGAGTCCTAACGAACACCGGGGAGCTGTTTTTT
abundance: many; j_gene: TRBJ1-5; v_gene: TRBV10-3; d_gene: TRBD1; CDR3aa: CAISPGGGNQPQHF; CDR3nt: TGTGCCATCAGCCCAGGGGGAGGCAATCAGCCCCAGCATTTT
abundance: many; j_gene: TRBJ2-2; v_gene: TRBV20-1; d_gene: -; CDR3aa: CSAGGVNTGELFF; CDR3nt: TGCAGTGCTGGAGGGGTCAACACCGGGGAGCTGTTTTTT
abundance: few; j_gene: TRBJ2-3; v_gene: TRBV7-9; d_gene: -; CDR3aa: CASSHAPGAGTDTQYF; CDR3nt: TGTGCCAGCAGCCATGCCCCAGGGGCTGGTACAGATACGCAGTATTTT
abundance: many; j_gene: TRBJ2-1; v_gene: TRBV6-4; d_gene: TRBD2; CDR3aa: CASSEVSGSSNEQFF; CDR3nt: TGTGCCAGCAGTGAAGTTAGCGGGAGTTCCAATGAGCAGTTCTTC
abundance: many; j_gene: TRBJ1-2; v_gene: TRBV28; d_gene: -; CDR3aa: CASSLVAGNYGYTF; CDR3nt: TGTGCCAGCAGTTTAGTAGCAGGGAACTATGGCTACACCTTC
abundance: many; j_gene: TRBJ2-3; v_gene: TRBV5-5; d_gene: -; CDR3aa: CASRGQSQHTQYF; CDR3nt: TGTGCCAGCAGAGGACAGTCCCAACATACGCAGTATTTT
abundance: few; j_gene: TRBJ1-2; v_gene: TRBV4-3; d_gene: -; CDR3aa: CASSQEGIYGYTF; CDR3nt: TGCGCCAGCAGCCAAGAGGGAATATATGGCTACACCTTC
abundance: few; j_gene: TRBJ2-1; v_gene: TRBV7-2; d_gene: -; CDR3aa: CASSPTRNEQFF; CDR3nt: TGTGCCAGCAGCCCCACCCGCAATGAGCAGTTCTTC
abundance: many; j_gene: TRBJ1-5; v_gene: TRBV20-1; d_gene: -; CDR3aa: CSATRQGNQPQHF; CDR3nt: TGCAGTGCTACAAGGCAGGGCAATCAGCCCCAGCATTTT
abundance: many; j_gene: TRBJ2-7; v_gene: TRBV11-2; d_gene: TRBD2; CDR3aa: CASSLLQSGLALDEQYF; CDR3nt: TGTGCCAGCAGCCTCTTACAGTCTGGACTAGCGTTAGACGAGCAGTACTTC
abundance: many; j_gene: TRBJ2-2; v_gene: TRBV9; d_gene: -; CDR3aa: CASSITTAGRDGELFF; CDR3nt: TGTGCCAGCAGCATAACGACCGCTGGTCGCGACGGGGAGCTGTTTTTT
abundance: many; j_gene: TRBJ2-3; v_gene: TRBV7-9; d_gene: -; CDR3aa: CASGQGVDTQYF; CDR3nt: TGTGCCAGTGGGCAAGGGGTTGATACGCAGTATTTT
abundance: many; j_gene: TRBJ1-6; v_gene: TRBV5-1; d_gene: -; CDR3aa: CASSLIAPGDSPLHF; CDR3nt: TGCGCCAGCAGCTTGATCGCGCCGGGGGATTCACCCCTCCACTTT
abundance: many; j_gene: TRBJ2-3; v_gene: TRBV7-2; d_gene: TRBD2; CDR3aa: CASSPGLAGGETQYF; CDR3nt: TGTGCCAGCAGCCCCGGACTAGCGGGAGGTGAAACGCAGTATTTT
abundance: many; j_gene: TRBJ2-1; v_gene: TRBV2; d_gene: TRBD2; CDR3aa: CASSATSGARNEQFF; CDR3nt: TGTGCCAGCAGTGCTACTAGCGGAGCCCGCAATGAGCAGTTCTTC
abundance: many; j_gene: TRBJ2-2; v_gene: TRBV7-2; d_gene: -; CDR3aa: CASSPGGELFF; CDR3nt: TGTGCCAGCAGCCCGGGGGGGGAGCTGTTTTTT
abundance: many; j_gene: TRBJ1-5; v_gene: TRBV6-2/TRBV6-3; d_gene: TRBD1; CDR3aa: CASSSRDRTYSNQPQHF; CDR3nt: TGTGCCAGCAGTTCCCGGGACAGAACGTATAGCAATCAGCCCCAGCATTTT
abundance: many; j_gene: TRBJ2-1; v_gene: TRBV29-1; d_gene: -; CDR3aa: CSDAPRDGYNEQFF; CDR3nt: TGCAGCGACGCGCCTCGGGACGGCTACAATGAGCAGTTCTTC
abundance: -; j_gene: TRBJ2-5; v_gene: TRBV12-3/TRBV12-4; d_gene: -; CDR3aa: CAFSFYIVGVSTKGETQYF; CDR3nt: TGTGCCTTCAGTTTTTATATCGTCGGCGTCTCCACAAAGGGAGAGACCCAGTACTTC
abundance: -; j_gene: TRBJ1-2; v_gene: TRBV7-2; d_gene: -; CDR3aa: CASTGRGGYGYTF; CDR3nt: TGTGCCAGCACCGGGAGGGGTGGCTATGGCTACACCTTC